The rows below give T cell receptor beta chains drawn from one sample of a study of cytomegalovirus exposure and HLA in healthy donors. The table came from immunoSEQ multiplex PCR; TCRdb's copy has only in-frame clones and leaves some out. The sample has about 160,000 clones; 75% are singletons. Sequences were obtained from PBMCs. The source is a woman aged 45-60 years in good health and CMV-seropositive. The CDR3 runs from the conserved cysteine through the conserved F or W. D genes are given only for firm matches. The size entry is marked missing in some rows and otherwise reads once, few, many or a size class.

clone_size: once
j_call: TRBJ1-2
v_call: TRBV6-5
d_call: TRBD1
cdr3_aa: CASSYLQGLDGYTF
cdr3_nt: TGTGCCAGCAGTTACCTACAGGGGCTCGATGGCTACACCTTC

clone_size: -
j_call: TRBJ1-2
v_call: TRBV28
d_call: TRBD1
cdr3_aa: CASSFGTAYGYTF
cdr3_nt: TGTGCCAGCAGTTTTGGGACAGCCTATGGCTACACCTTC

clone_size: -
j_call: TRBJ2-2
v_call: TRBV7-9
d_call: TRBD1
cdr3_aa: CASSPTGTGFTGELFF
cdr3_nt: TGTGCCAGCAGTCCTACCGGGACAGGCTTCACCGGGGAGCTGTTTTTT

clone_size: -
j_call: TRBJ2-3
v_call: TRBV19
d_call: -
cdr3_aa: CASSLLRERDTQYF
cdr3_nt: TGTGCCAGTAGCCTCTTACGGGAAAGAGATACGCAGTATTTT

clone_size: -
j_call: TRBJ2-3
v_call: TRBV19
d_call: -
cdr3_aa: CASSNGGNTDTQYF
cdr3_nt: TGTGCCAGTAGTAACGGCGGAAACACAGATACGCAGTATTTT

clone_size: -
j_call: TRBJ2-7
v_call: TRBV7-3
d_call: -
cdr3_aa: CASSLLGQGGEQYF
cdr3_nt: TGTGCCAGCAGCCTGCTGGGGCAGGGAGGCGAGCAGTACTTC

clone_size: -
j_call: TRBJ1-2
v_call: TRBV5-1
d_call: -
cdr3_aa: CASSLGQPRDGYTF
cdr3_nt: TGCGCCAGCAGCTTGGGACAGCCTAGAGATGGCTACACCTTC

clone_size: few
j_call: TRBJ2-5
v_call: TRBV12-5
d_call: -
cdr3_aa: CASGLDRGYQETQYF
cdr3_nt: TGTGCTAGTGGTTTGGATCGCGGGTACCAAGAGACCCAGTACTTC

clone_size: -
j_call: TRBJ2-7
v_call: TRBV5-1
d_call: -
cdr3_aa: CASSLLAGAVGEQYF
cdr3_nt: TGCGCCAGCAGCTTGTTGGCGGGGGCTGTGGGCGAGCAGTACTTC

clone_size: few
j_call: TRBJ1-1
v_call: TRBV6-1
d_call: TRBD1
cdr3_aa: CASSEPNRGRFTEAFF
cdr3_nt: TGTGCCAGCAGTGAACCCAACAGGGGGCGTTTCACTGAAGCTTTCTTT

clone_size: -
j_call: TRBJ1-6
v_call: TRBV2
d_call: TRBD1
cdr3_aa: CASRGHRDRDSPLHF
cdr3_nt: TGTGCCAGCAGGGGACACCGGGACAGAGATTCACCCCTCCACTTT

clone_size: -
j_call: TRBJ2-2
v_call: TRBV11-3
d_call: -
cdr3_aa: CASSLTYTGELFF
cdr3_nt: TGTGCCAGCAGCTTAACTTACACCGGGGAGCTGTTTTTT

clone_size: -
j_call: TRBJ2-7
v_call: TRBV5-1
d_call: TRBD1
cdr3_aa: CASSLGRDRGYYEQYF
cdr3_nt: TGCGCCAGCAGCTTGGGCCGGGACAGGGGATACTACGAGCAGTACTTC

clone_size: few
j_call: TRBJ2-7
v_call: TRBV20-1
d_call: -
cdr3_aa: CSASRGEQYF
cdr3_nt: TGCAGTGCTAGCCGGGGCGAGCAGTACTTC

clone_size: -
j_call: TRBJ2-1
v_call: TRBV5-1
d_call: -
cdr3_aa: CASSLTVGYNEQFF
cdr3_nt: TGCGCCAGCAGCTTGACAGTAGGATATAATGAGCAGTTCTTC

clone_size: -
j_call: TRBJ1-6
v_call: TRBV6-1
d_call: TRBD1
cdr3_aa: CASRPWDSPNSPLHF
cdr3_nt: TGTGCCAGCAGGCCCTGGGACAGCCCTAATTCACCCCTCCACTTT

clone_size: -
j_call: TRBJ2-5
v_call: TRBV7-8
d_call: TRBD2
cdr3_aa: CASSLEAGIGETQYF
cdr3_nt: TGTGCCAGCAGCTTAGAAGCGGGGATTGGGGAGACCCAGTACTTC

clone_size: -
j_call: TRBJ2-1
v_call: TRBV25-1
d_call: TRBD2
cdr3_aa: CASSEFSGDYNEQFF
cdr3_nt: TGTGCCAGCAGTGAATTCAGCGGGGACTACAATGAGCAGTTCTTC

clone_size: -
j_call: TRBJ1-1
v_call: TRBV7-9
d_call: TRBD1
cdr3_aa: CATEPRTGLNTEAFF
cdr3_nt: TGTGCCACCGAACCTAGGACAGGTCTGAACACTGAAGCTTTCTTT

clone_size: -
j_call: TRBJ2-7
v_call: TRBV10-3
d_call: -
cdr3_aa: CAISQVYEQYF
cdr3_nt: TGTGCCATCAGTCAGGTCTACGAGCAGTACTTC

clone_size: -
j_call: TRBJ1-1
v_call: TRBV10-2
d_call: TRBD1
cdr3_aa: CASARTGRDRAEAFF
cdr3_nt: TGCGCCAGCGCCAGGACAGGGAGGGATAGGGCTGAAGCTTTCTTT

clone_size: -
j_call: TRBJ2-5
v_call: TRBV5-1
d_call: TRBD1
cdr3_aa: CASSYGQGLDGLGETQYF
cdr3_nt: TGCGCCAGCAGCTATGGACAGGGCCTAGATGGGTTGGGGGAGACCCAGTACTTC

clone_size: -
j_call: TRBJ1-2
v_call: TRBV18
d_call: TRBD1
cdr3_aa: CASSPGAGTGDGYTF
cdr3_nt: TGTGCCAGCTCACCCGGAGCTGGGACAGGGGATGGCTACACCTTC

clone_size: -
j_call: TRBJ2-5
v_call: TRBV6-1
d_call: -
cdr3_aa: CASILGTPIGTQYF
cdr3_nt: TGTGCCAGCATCCTCGGGACTCCGATAGGGACCCAGTACTTC

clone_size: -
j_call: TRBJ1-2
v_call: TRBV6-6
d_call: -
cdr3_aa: CASRYAVNYGYTF
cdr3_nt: TGTGCCAGCAGGTACGCGGTTAACTATGGCTACACCTTC

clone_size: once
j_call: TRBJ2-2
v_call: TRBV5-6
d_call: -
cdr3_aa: CASRREVGELFF
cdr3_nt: TGTGCCAGCAGAAGAGAAGTCGGGGAGCTGTTTTTT

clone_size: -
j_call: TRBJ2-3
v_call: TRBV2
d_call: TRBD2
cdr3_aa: CASSWGPGLAGGTSTDTQYF
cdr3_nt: TGTGCCAGCAGCTGGGGCCCGGGACTAGCGGGGGGTACTAGCACAGATACGCAGTATTTT

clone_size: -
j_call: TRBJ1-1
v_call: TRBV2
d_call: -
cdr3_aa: CASRGEGGAEAFF
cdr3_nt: TGTGCCAGCAGAGGCGAAGGCGGCGCTGAAGCTTTCTTT

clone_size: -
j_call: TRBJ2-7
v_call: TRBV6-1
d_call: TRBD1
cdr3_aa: CASSDPPGQGRYEQYF
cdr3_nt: TGTGCCAGCAGTGACCCCCCGGGACAGGGGAGGTACGAGCAGTACTTC

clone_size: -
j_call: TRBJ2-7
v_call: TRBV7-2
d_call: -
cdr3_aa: CASSLQYEQYF
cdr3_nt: TGTGCCAGCAGCTTACAATACGAGCAGTACTTC

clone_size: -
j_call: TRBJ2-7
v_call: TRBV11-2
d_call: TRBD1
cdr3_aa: CASNRQGDEQYF
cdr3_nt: TGTGCCAGCAACCGACAGGGGGATGAGCAGTACTTC

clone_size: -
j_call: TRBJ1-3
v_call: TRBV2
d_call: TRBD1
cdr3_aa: CASETGGNSGNTIYF
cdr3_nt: TGTGCCAGCGAGACAGGGGGCAACTCTGGAAACACCATATATTTT

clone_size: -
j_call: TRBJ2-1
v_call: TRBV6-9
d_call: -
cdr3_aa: CASSYYQGLRFDEQFF
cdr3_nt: TGTGCCAGCAGTTATTACCAGGGCCTGAGATTCGATGAGCAGTTCTTC

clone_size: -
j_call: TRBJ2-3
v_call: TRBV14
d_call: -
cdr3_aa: CASSPGFPDTQYF
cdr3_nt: TGTGCCAGCAGCCCGGGATTCCCAGATACGCAGTATTTT

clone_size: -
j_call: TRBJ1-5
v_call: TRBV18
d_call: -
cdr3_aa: CASSLNGGGWSNQPQHF
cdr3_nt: TGTGCCAGCTCACTAAACGGGGGGGGTTGGAGCAATCAGCCCCAGCATTTT

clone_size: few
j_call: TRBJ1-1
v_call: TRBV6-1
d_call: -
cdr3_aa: CASSATYITEAFF
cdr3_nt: TGTGCCAGCAGTGCCACTTATATCACTGAAGCTTTCTTT

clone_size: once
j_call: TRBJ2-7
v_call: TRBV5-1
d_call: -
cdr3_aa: CASSWESGYEQYF
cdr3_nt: TGCGCCAGCAGCTGGGAGTCCGGGTACGAGCAGTACTTC

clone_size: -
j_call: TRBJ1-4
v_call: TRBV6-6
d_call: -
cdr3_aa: CASSYWEGEGGKLFF
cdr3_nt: TGTGCCAGCAGTTACTGGGAAGGGGAGGGGGGAAAACTGTTTTTT

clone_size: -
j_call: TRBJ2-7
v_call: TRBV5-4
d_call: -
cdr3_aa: CASSLGRGQSEQYF
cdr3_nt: TGTGCCAGCAGCTTGGGGAGGGGGCAAAGTGAGCAGTACTTC

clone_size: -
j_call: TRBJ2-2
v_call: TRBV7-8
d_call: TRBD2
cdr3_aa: CASRELAGGAGELFF
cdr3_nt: TGTGCCAGCCGCGAACTAGCGGGGGGTGCCGGGGAGCTGTTTTTT

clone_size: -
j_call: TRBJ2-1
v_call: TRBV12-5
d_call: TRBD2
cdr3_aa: CASGPTSGGASEQFF
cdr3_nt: TGTGCTAGTGGCCCCACTAGCGGGGGGGCCAGTGAGCAGTTCTTC

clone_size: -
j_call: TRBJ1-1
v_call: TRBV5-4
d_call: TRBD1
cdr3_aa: CASSTGIGQAEAFF
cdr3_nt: TGTGCCAGCAGTACTGGGATTGGACAGGCTGAAGCTTTCTTT

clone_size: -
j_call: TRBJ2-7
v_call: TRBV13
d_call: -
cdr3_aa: CASSPPRGEQYF
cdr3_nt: TGTGCCAGCAGCCCTCCGCGTGGCGAGCAGTACTTC

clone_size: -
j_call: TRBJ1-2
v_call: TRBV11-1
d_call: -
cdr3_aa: CASSPLNYGYTF
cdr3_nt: TGTGCCAGCAGCCCGTTGAACTATGGCTACACCTTC

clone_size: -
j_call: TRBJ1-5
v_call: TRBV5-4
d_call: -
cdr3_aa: CASSRGGDNQPQHF
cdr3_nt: TGTGCCAGCAGTCGGGGGGGGGACAATCAGCCCCAGCATTTT